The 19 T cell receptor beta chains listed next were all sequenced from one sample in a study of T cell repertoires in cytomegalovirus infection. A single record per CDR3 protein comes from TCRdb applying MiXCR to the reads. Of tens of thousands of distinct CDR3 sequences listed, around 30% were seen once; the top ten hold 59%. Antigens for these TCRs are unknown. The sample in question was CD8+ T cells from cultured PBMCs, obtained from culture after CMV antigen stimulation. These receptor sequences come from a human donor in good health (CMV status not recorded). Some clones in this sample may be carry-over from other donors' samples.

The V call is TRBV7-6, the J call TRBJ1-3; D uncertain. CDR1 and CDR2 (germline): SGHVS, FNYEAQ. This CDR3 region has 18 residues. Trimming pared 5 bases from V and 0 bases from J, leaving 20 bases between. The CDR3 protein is CASSPHQPRESSGNTIYF. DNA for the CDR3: TGTGCCAGCAGCCCGCACCAACCAAGGGAGAGCTCTGGAAACACCATATATTTT.

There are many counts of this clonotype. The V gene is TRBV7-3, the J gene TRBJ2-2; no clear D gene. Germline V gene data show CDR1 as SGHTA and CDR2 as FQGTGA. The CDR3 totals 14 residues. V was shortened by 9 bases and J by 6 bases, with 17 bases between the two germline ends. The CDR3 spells CASRTGPGAGELFF. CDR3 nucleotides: TGTGCCAGTCGGACGGGCCCTGGGGCCGGGGAGCTGTTTTTT.

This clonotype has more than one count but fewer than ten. The CDR3 region is CASSPGGSAQETQYF. In nucleotides, the CDR3 is TGTGCCAGCAGCCCGGGGGGTAGCGCGCAAGAGACCCAGTACTTC. This chain joins TRBV5-8 and TRBJ2-5, with 7 nucleotides matching TRBD2. CDR3 size: 15 residues. The J segment lost 2 bases and the V segment lost 4 bases, leaving 8 bases of the junction unmatched. Germline V gene sequence: CDR1 SGHTS, CDR2 YDEGEE.

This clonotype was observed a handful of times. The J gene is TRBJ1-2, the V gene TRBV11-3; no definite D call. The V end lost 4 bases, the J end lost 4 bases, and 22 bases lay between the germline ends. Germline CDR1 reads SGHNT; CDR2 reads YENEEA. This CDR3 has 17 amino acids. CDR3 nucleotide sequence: TGTGCCAGCAGCTCAGGACCCGTCCCTCTTGACGGCTATGGCTACACCTTC. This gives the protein CASSSGPVPLDGYGYTF.

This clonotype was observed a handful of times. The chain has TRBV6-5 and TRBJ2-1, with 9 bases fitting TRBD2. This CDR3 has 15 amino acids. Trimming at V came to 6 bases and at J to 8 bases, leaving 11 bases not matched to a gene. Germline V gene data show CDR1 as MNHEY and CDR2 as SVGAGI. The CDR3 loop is CASSRWGLASYEQFF. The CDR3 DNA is TGTGCCAGCAGCCGCTGGGGACTAGCTTCATATGAGCAGTTCTTC.

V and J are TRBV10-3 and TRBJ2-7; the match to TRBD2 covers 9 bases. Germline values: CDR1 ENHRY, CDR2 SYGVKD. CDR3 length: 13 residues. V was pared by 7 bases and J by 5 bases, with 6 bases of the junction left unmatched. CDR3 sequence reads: CAITASGTHEQYF. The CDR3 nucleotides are TGTGCCATCACGGCTAGCGGGACCCACGAGCAGTACTTC.

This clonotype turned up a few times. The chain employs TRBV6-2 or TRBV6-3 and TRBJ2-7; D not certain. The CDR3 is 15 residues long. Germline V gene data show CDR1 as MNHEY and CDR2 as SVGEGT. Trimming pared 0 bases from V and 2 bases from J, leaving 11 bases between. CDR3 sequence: CASSYSKGSPYEQYF. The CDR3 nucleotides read TGTGCCAGCAGTTACTCGAAAGGTAGTCCCTACGAGCAGTACTTC.

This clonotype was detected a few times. In DNA, the CDR3 is TGTGCCAGCATCGAACGCGGGGGGCCTAGCACAGATACGCAGTATTTT. As protein: CASIERGGPSTDTQYF. The V and J genes are TRBV2 and TRBJ2-3; the match to TRBD2 covers 8 bases. From germline, CDR1 is SNHLY and CDR2 FYNNEI. V lost 7 bases and J lost 0; bases outside the gene matches: 9. The CDR3 is 16 residues long.

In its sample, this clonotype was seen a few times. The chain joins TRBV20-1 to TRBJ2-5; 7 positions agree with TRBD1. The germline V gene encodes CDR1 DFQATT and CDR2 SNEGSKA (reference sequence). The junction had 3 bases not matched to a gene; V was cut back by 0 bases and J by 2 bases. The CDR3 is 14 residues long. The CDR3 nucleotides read TGCAGTGCTAGAGATGGGACAGTTCAAGAGACCCAGTACTTC. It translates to CSARDGTVQETQYF.

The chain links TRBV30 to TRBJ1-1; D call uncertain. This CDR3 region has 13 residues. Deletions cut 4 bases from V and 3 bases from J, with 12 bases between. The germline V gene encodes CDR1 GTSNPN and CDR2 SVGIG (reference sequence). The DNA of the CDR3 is TGTGCCTGGAACGTTTTGGGTGACACTGAAGCTTTCTTT. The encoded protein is CAWNVLGDTEAFF.

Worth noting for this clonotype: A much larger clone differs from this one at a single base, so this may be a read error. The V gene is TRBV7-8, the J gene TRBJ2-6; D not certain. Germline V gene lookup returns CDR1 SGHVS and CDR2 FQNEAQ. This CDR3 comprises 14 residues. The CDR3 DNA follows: TGTGCCAACAGCTATCGATCTGGGGCCAACGTCCTGACTTTC. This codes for CANSYRSGANVLTF.

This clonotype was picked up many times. CDR3 nucleotide sequence: TGCAGTGCTGGGGGGGGGAATGAGCAGTTCTTC. Translation gives CSAGGGNEQFF. This rearrangement joins TRBV20-1 to TRBJ2-1; 7 bases line up with TRBD2. Trimming took 5 bases from V and 7 from J; bases not matched to a gene: 2. CDR1 and CDR2 from the germline V gene are DFQATT and SNEGSKA (reference sequence). The CDR3 is 11 residues long.

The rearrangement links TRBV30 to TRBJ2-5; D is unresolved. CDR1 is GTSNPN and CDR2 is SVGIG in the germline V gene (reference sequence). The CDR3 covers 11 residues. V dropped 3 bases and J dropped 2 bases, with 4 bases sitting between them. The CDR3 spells CAWSGQETQYF. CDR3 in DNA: TGTGCCTGGAGCGGGCAAGAGACCCAGTACTTC.

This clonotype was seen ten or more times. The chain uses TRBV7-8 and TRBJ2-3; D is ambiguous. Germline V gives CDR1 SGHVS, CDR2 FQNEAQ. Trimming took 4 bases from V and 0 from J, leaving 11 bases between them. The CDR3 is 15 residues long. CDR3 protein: CASSWTSLSTDTQYF. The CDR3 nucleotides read TGTGCCAGCAGCTGGACGTCGCTCAGCACAGATACGCAGTATTTT. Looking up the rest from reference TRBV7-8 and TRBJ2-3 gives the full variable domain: GAGVSQSPRYKVAKRGQDVALRCDPISGHVSLFWYQQALGQGPEFLTYFQNEAQLDKSGLPSDRFFAERPEGSVSTLKIQRTQQEDSAVYLCASSWTSLSTDTQYFGPGTRLTVL.

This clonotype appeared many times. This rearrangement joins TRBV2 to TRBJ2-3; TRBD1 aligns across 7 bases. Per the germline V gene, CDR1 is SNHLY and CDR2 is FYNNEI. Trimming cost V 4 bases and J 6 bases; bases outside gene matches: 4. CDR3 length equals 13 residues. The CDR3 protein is CASSGNRGDTQYF. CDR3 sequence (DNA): TGTGCCAGCAGTGGGAACAGGGGTGATACGCAGTATTTT. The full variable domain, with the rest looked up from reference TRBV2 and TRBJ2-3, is EPEVTQTPSHQVTQMGQEVILRCVPISNHLYFYWYRQILGQKVEFLVSFYNNEISEKSEIFDDQFSVERPDGSNFTLKIRSTKLEDSAMYFCASSGNRGDTQYFGPGTRLTVL.

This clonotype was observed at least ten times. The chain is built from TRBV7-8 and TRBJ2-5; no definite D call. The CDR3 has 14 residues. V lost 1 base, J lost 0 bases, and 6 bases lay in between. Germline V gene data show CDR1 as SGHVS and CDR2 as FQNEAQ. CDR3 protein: CASSLEQYQETQYF. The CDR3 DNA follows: TGTGCCAGCAGCTTAGAACAGTACCAAGAGACCCAGTACTTC. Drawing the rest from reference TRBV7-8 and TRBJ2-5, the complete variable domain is GAGVSQSPRYKVAKRGQDVALRCDPISGHVSLFWYQQALGQGPEFLTYFQNEAQLDKSGLPSDRFFAERPEGSVSTLKIQRTQQEDSAVYLCASSLEQYQETQYFGPGTRLLVL.

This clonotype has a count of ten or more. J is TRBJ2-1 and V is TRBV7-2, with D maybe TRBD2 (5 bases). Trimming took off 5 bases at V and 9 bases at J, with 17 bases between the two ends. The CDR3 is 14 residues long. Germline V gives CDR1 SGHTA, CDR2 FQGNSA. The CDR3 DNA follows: TGTGCCAGCAGCCCCAACCTACTAGGCGCTGAGCAGTTCTTC. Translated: CASSPNLLGAEQFF.

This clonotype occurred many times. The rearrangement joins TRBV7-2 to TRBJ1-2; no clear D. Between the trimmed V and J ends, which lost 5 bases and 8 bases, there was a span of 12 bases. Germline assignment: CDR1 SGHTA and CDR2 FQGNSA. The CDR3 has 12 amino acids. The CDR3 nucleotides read TGTGCCAGCAGCACCATTTCGGAGGGCTACACCTTC. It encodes CASSTISEGYTF.

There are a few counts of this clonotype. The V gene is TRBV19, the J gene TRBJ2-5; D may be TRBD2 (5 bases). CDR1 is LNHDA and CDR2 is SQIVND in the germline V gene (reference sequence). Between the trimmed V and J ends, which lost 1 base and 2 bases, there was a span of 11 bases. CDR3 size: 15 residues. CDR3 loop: CASSIAGLTQETQYF. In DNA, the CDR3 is TGTGCCAGTAGTATAGCCGGACTGACTCAAGAGACCCAGTACTTC.